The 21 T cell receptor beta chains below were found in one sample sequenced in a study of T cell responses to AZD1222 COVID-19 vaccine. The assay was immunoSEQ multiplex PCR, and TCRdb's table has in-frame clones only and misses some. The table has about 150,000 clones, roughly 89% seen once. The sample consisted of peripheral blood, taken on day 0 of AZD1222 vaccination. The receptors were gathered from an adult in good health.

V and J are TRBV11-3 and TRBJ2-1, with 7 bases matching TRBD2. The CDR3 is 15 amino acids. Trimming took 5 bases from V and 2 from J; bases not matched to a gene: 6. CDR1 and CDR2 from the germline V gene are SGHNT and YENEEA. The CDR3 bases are TGTGCCAGCAGCCTCAGCGGGGCAGCCTACAATGAGCAGTTCTTC. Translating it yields CASSLSGAAYNEQFF.

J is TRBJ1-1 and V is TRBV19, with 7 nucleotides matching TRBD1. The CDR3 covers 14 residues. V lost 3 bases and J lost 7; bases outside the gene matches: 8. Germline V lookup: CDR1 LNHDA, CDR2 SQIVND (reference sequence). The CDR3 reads CASSIYQGVDEAFF. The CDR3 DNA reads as TGTGCCAGTAGTATTTATCAGGGGGTGGATGAAGCTTTCTTT. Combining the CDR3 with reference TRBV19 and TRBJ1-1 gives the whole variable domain DGGITQSPKYLFRKEGQNVTLSCEQNLNHDAMYWYRQDPGQGLRLIYYSQIVNDFQKGDIAEGYSVSREKKESFPLTVTSAQKNPTAFYLCASSIYQGVDEAFFGQGTRLTVV.

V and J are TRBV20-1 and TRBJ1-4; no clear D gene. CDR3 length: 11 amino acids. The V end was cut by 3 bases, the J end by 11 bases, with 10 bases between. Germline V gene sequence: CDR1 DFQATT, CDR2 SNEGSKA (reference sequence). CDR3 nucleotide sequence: TGCAGTGCTAGGGAGGCCTCGAAACTGTTTTTT. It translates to CSAREASKLFF.

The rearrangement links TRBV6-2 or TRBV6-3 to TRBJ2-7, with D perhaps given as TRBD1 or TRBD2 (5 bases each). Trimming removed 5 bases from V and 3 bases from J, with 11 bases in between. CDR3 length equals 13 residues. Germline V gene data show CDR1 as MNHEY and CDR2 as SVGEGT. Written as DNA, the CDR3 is TGTGCCAGCAGTCGGGACCTTCTCTACGAGCAGTACTTC. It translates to CASSRDLLYEQYF.

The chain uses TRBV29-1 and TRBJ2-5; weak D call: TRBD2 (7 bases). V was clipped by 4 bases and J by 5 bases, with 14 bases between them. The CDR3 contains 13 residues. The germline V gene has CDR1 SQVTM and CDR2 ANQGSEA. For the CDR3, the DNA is TGCAGCGTTGGGGAGGGGGGTTGGGAGACCCAGTACTTC. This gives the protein CSVGEGGWETQYF.

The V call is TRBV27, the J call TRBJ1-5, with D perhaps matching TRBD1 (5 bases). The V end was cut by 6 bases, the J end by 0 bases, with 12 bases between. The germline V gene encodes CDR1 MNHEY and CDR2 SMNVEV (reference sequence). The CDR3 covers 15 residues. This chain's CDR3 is CASSPDIYSNQPQHF. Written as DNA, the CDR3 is TGTGCCAGCAGCCCGGACATTTATAGCAATCAGCCCCAGCATTTT.

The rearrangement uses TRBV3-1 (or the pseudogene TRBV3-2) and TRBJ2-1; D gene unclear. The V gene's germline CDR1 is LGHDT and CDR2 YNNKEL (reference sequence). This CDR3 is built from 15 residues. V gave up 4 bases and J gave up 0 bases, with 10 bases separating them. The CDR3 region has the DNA TGTGCCAGCAGCCCACAAGTTGGCTCCTACAATGAGCAGTTCTTC. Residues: CASSPQVGSYNEQFF.

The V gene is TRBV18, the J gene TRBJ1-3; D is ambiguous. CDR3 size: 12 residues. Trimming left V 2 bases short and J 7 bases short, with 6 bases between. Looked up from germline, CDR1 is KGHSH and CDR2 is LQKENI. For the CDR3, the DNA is TGTGCCAGCTCACCAGGGGAGAACACCATATATTTT. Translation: CASSPGENTIYF.

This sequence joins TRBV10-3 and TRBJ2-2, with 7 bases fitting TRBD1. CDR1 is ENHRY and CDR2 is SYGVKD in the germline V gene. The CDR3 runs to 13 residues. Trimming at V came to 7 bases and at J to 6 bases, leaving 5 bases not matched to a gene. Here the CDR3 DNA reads TGTGCCATCAAAGGGACAGAGGCCGGGGAGCTGTTTTTT. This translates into CAIKGTEAGELFF.

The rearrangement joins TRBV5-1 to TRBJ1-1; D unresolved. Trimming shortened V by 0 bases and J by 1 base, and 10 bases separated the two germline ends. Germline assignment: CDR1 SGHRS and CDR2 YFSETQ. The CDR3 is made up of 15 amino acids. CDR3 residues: CASSLAAKQNTEAFF. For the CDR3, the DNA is TGCGCCAGCAGCTTGGCAGCTAAGCAGAACACTGAAGCTTTCTTT.

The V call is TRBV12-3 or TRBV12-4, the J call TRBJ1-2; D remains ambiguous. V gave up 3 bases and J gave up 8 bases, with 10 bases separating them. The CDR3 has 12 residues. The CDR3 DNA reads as TGTGCCAGCAGTTTCGGATTAAGCGGCTACACCTTC. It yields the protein CASSFGLSGYTF.

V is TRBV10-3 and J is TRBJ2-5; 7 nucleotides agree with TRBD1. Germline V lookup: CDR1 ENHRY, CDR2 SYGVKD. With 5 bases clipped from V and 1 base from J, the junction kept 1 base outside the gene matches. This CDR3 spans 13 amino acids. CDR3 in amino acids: CAISRDSQETQYF. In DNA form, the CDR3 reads TGTGCCATCAGTCGGGACAGCCAAGAGACCCAGTACTTC.

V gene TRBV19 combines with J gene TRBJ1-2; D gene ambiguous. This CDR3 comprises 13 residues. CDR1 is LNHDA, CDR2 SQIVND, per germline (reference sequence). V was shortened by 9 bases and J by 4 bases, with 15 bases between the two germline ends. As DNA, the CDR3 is TGTGCCAGCTCGACCGAAACCAGCTATGGCTACACCTTC. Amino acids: CASSTETSYGYTF.

The CDR3 loop is CASSLSRAGVRYTF. In DNA, the CDR3 is TGTGCCAGCAGTTTATCCCGCGCAGGGGTGCGGTACACCTTC. V and J are TRBV27 and TRBJ1-2, with D tentatively TRBD1 (6 bases). Germline values: CDR1 MNHEY, CDR2 SMNVEV (reference sequence). V dropped 0 bases and J dropped 11 bases, with 16 bases sitting between them. The CDR3 length is 14 residues.

CDR3: CASSQEGQGVVYEQYF. The CDR3 DNA reads TGCGCCAGCAGCCAAGAGGGACAGGGGGTTGTTTACGAGCAGTACTTC. The chain carries TRBV4-1 and TRBJ2-7, with 11 nucleotides matching TRBD1. V was pared by 0 bases and J by 4 bases, with 5 bases of the junction left unmatched. The CDR3 spans 16 residues. From germline, CDR1 is MGHRA and CDR2 YSYEKL.

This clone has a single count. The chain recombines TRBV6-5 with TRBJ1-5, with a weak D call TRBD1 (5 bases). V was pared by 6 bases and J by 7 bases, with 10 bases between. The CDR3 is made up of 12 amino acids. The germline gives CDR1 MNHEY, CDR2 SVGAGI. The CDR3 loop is CASSPGGQPQHF. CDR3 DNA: TGTGCCAGCAGCCCGGGGGGACAGCCCCAGCATTTT.

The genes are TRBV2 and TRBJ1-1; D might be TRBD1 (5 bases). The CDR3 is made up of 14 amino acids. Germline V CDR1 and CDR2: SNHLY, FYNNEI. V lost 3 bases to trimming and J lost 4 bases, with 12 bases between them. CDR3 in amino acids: CASSEAGLGTEAFF. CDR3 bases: TGTGCCAGCAGTGAGGCAGGGTTGGGCACTGAAGCTTTCTTT. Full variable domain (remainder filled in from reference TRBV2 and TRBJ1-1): EPEVTQTPSHQVTQMGQEVILRCVPISNHLYFYWYRQILGQKVEFLVSFYNNEISEKSEIFDDQFSVERPDGSNFTLKIRSTKLEDSAMYFCASSEAGLGTEAFFGQGTRLTVV.

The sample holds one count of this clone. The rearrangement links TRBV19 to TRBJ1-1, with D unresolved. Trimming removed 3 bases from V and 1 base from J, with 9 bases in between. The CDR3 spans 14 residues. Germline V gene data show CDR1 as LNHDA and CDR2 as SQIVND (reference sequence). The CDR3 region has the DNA TGTGCCAGTAGTATTCGAAGCAGGAACACTGAAGCTTTCTTT. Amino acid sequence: CASSIRSRNTEAFF.

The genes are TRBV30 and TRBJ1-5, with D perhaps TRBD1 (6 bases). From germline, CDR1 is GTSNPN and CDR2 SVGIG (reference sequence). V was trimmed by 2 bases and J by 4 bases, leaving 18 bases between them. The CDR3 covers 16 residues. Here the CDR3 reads CAWSSPRGGQNQPQHF. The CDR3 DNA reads TGTGCCTGGAGTTCCCCCCGTGGGGGGCAGAATCAGCCCCAGCATTTT.

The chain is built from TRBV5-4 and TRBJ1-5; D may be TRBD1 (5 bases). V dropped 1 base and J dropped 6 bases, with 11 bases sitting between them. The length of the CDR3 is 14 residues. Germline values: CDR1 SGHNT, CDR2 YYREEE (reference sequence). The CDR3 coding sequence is TGTGCCAGCAGCTTGTCCGGGGCCAGTCAGCCCCAGCATTTT. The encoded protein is CASSLSGASQPQHF.

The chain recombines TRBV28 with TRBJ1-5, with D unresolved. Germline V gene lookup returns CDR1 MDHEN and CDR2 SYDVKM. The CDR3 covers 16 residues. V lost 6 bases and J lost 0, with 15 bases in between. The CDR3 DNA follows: TGTGCCAGCAGACTTCTGCTCCCTACTAGCAATCAGCCCCAGCATTTT. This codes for CASRLLLPTSNQPQHF. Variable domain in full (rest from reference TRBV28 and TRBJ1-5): DVKVTQSSRYLVKRTGEKVFLECVQDMDHENMFWYRQDPGLGLRLIYFSYDVKMKEKGDIPEGYSVSREKKERFSLILESASTNQTSMYLCASRLLLPTSNQPQHFGDGTRLSIL.